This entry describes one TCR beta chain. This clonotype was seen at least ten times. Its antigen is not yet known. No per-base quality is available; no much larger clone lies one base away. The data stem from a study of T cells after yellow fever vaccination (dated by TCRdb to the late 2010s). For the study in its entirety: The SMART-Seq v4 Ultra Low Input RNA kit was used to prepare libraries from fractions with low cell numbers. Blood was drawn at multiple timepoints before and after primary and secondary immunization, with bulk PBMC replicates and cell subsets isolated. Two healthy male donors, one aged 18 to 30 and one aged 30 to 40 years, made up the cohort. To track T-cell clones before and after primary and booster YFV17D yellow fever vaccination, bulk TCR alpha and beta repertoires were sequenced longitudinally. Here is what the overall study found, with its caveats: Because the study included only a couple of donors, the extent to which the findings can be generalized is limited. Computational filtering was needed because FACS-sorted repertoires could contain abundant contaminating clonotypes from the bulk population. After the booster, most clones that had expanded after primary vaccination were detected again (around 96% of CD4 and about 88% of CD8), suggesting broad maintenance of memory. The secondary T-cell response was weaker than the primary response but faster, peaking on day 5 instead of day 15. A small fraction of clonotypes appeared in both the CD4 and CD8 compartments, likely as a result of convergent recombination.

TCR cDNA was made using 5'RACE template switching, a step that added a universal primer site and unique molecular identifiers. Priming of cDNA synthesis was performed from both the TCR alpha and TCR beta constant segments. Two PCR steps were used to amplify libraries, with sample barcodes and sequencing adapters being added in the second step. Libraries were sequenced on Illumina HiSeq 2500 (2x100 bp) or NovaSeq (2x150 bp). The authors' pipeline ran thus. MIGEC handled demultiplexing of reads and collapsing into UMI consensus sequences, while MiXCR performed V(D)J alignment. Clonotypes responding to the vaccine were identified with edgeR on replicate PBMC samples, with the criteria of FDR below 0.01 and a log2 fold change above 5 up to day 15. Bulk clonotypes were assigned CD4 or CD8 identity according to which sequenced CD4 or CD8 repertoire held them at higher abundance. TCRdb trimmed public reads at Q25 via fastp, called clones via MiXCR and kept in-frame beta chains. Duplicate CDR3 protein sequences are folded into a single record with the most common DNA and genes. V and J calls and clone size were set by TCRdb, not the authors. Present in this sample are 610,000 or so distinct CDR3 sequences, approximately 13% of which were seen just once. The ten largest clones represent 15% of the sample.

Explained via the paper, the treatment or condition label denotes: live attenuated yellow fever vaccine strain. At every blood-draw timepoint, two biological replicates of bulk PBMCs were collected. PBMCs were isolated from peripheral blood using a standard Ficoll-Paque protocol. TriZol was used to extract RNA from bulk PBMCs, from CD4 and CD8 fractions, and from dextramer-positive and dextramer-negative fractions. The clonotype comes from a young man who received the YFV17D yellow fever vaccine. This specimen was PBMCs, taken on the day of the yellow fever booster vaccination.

CDR3 loop: CASSLSGGENIQYF. The nucleotide sequence is TGTGCCAGCAGTTTATCGGGGGGAGAAAACATTCAGTACTTC. The chain couples TRBV28 to TRBJ2-4, and 7 bases in between align with TRBD2. Trimming takes 1 base off V and 5 bases off J; junction bases not matched to a gene: 2. The CDR3 starts with the cysteine, ends with the phenylalanine, and has 14 residues. The only DNA kept is the CDR3, 42 bases in frame from the first base. The CDR1 and CDR2 encoded by the germline V gene are MDHEN and SYDVKM.